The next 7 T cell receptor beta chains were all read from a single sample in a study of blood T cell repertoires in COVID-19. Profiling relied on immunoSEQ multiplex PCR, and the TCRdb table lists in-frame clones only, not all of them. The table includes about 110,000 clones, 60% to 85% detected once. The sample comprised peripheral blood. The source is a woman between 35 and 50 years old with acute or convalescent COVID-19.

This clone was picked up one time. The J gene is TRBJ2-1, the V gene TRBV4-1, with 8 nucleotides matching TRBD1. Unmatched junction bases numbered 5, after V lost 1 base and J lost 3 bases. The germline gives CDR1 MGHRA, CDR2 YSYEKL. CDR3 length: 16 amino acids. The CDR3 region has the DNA TGCGCCAGCAGCCAAGTGTTACAGGGGGGCTACAATGAGCAGTTCTTC. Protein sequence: CASSQVLQGGYNEQFF.

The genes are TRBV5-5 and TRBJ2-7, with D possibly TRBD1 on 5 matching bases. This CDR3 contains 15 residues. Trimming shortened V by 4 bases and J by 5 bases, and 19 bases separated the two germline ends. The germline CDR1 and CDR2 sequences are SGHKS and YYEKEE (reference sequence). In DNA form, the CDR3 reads TGTGCCAGCAGCCATCCCCCCAGGGCAAAGAACGAGCAGTACTTC. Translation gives CASSHPPRAKNEQYF.

The CDR3 nucleotides are TGTGCCAGCAGCCAAGAAAACAGGGCCCAGTACTTC. Its protein is CASSQENRAQYF. V gene TRBV3-1 (or the pseudogene TRBV3-2) combines with J gene TRBJ2-5; weak D call: TRBD1 (6 bases). The germline V and J ends were trimmed by 0 bases and 9 bases, with 8 bases remaining between them. CDR3 size: 12 residues. In germline, CDR1 is LGHDT, CDR2 YNNKEL (reference sequence).

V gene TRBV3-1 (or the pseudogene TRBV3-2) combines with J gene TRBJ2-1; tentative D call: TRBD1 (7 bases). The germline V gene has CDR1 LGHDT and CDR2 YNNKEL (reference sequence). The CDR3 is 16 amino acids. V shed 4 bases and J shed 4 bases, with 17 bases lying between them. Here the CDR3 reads CASSRYAGGGYNEQFF. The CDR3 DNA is TGTGCCAGCAGCCGTTACGCAGGGGGAGGTTACAATGAGCAGTTCTTC.

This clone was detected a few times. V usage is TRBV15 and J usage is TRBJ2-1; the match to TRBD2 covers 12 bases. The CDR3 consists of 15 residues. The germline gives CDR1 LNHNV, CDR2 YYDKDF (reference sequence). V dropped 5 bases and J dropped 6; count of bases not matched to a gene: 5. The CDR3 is CATSPSSGGGNEQFF. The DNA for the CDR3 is TGTGCCACCAGCCCCTCTAGCGGGGGGGGCAATGAGCAGTTCTTC.

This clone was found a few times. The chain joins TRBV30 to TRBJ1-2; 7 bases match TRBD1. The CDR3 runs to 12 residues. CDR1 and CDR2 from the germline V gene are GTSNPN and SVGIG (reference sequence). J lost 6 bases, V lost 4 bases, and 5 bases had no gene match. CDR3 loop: CAWTRDSDGYTF. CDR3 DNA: TGTGCCTGGACCCGGGACAGTGATGGCTACACCTTC.

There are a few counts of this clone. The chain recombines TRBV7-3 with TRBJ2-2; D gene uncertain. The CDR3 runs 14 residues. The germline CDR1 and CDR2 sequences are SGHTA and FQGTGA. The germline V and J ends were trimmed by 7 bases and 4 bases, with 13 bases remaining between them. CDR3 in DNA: TGTGCCAGCATGGCGGAACCTTTCACCGGGGAGCTGTTTTTT. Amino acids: CASMAEPFTGELFF.